This is a list of T cell receptor beta chains from one sample in a study of graft-versus-host responses after intestinal transplantation. Libraries were prepared by immunoSEQ multiplex PCR; TCRdb keeps only in-frame clonotypes and omits some of them. The sample contains approximately 3,000 clones, 30% to 35% of which appear only once. The sample here was alloreactive CD4+ T cells from a mixed lymphocyte reaction culture, taken before transplantation. The receptors were gathered from a human patient who was an organ donor for intestinal transplantation. The CDR3 runs from the conserved cysteine through the conserved F or W. The D gene is left open where the match is weak. Some rows have no size entry. The others give once, few or many, or a class for an expanded clone.

TRBJ2-5 | TRBV28 | . | few | 11 | CASSILGTQYF | TGTGCCAGCAGTATACTGGGGACCCAGTACTTC
TRBJ1-5 | TRBV19 | . | . | 16 | CASSIGEARADQPQHF | TGTGCCAGTAGTATAGGGGAGGCACGGGCGGATCAGCCCCAGCATTTT
TRBJ2-1 | TRBV11-1 | TRBD2 | . | 18 | CASSAGTSLFIGGNEQFF | TGTGCCAGCAGCGCCGGGACTAGCCTTTTCATTGGAGGGAATGAGCAGTTCTTC
TRBJ2-7 | TRBV7-2 | . | . | 16 | CASSLLAPGASYEQYF | TGTGCCAGCAGCCTTTTGGCGCCAGGGGCCTCCTACGAGCAGTACTTC
TRBJ1-3 | TRBV9 | . | . | 13 | CASSVDGGNTIYF | TGTGCCAGCAGCGTGGACGGTGGAAACACCATATATTTT
TRBJ2-5 | TRBV5-5 | . | . | 14 | CASGTLRVQETQYF | TGTGCCAGCGGTACACTGAGGGTTCAAGAGACCCAGTACTTC
TRBJ1-4 | TRBV10-3 | TRBD1 | . | 16 | CAISENAGGGNEKLFF | TGTGCCATCAGTGAAAATGCAGGGGGTGGTAATGAAAAACTGTTTTTT
TRBJ2-2 | TRBV11-2 | . | . | 13 | CASSGWGTGELFF | TGTGCCAGCAGCGGCTGGGGTACCGGGGAGCTGTTTTTT
TRBJ2-5 | TRBV4-2 | TRBD1 | few | 14 | CASSRGTAQETQYF | TGTGCCAGCAGCCGAGGGACAGCTCAAGAGACCCAGTACTTC
TRBJ1-4 | TRBV6-1 | . | medium-sized | 14 | CASSVSGSNEKLFF | TGTGCCAGCAGTGTGTCGGGGTCTAATGAAAAACTGTTTTTT
TRBJ2-2 | TRBV2 | . | . | 13 | CAITGDYTGELFF | TGTGCCATAACGGGGGACTACACCGGGGAGCTGTTTTTT
TRBJ1-6 | TRBV4-1 | . | . | 20 | CASSQDVVGAGIGNNSPLHF | TGCGCCAGCAGCCAAGATGTTGTTGGTGCAGGGATCGGTAATAATTCACCCCTCCACTTT
TRBJ2-7 | TRBV7-8 | . | large | 13 | CASSLVAGSAEYF | TGTGCCAGCAGCTTAGTTGCGGGTAGCGCGGAGTACTTC
TRBJ1-5 | TRBV5-1 | . | . | 14 | CASSLVGAEQPQHF | TGCGCCAGCAGCTTGGTGGGGGCCGAACAGCCCCAGCATTTT
TRBJ2-4 | TRBV7-2 | . | large | 13 | CASSLKAGNIQYF | TGTGCCAGCAGCTTAAAAGCGGGAAACATTCAGTACTTC
TRBJ2-6 | TRBV28 | . | few | 15 | CAVISMGSGANVLTF | TGTGCCGTCATTTCAATGGGCTCTGGGGCCAACGTCCTGACTTTC
TRBJ2-3 | TRBV7-2 | . | . | 12 | CASSRAPGTQYF | TGTGCCAGCAGCCGCGCCCCCGGTACGCAGTATTTT
TRBJ2-7 | TRBV10-3 | TRBD1 | . | 13 | CAIRGTESYEQYF | TGTGCCATCAGGGGGACAGAATCCTACGAGCAGTACTTC
TRBJ2-7 | TRBV7-3 | . | . | 13 | CASSLRPGYEQYF | TGTGCCAGCAGCTTAAGGCCAGGATACGAGCAGTACTTC
TRBJ2-3 | TRBV6-6 | . | medium-sized | 14 | CASSLQGSTDTQYF | TGTGCCAGCAGCCTACAGGGAAGCACAGATACGCAGTATTTT
TRBJ2-7 | TRBV6-9 | . | few | 12 | CASSEASDEQYF | TGTGCCAGCAGTGAAGCCTCAGACGAGCAGTACTTC
TRBJ1-5 | TRBV19 | . | . | 15 | CASSTQTVSNQPQHF | TGTGCCAGTAGTACACAGACAGTTAGCAATCAGCCCCAGCATTTT
TRBJ1-4 | TRBV28 | . | . | 15 | CASSLAGAPNEKLFF | TGTGCCAGCAGTTTAGCAGGGGCCCCAAATGAAAAACTGTTTTTT
TRBJ1-1 | TRBV5-6 | . | few | 17 | CASSLVTGTSLNTEAFF | TGTGCCAGCAGCTTGGTGACGGGGACCTCCTTGAACACTGAAGCTTTCTTT
TRBJ1-1 | TRBV30 | . | . | 13 | CAWNREPNTEAFF | TGTGCCTGGAACAGGGAACCGAACACTGAAGCTTTCTTT
TRBJ1-1 | TRBV18 | . | once | 13 | CASSPLIITEAFF | TGTGCCAGCTCACCACTAATAATAACTGAAGCTTTCTTT
TRBJ2-3 | TRBV28 | . | few | 14 | CASSQAGHSDTQYF | TGTGCCAGCAGCCAGGCGGGGCATTCAGATACGCAGTATTTT
TRBJ2-7 | TRBV18 | TRBD1 | few | 14 | CASSPGTGGDEQYF | TGTGCCAGCTCACCAGGGACAGGGGGCGACGAGCAGTACTTC
TRBJ1-4 | TRBV28 | TRBD1 | . | 15 | CASSLGGTGAEKLFF | TGTGCCAGCAGTTTGGGCGGGACAGGGGCTGAAAAACTGTTTTTT
TRBJ2-5 | TRBV7-7 | TRBD2 | . | 15 | CASSLGRGGHETQYF | TGTGCCAGCAGCTTAGGGCGGGGGGGCCACGAGACCCAGTACTTC